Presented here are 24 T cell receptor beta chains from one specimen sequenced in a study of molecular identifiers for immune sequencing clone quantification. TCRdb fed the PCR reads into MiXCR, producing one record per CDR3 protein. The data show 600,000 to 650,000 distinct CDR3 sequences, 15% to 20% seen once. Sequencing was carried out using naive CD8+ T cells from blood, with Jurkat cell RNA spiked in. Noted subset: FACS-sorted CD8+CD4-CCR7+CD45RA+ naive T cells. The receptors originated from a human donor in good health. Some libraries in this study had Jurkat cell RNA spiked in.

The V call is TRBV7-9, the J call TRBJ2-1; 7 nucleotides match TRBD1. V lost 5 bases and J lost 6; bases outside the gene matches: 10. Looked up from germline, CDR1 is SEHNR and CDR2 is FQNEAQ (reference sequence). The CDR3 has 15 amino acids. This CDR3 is CASSRQRSGGNEQFF. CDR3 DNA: TGTGCCAGCAGCCGACAACGATCAGGGGGCAATGAGCAGTTCTTC.

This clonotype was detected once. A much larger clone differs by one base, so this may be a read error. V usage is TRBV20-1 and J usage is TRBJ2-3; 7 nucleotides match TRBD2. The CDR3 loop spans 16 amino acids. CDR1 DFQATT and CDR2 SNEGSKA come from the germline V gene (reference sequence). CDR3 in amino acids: CSAGKTERDSTDAQYF. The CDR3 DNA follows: TGCAGTGCTGGAAAAACAGAGCGGGATAGCACAGATGCGCAGTATTTT.

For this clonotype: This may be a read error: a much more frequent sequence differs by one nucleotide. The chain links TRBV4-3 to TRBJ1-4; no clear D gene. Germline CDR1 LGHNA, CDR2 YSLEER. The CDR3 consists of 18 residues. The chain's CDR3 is CAGSQDWVSERPNEKLFF. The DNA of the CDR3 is TGCGCCGGCAGCCAAGATTGGGTTTCGGAGAGGCCTAATGAAAAACTGTTTTTT.

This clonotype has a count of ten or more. The CDR3 nucleotides read TGTGCCAGCAGCGTTGGACTAGAGCAGTTCTTC. As protein: CASSVGLEQFF. The chain is built from TRBV9 and TRBJ2-1; D possibly corresponds to TRBD2 (6 bases). The germline V gene encodes CDR1 SGDLS and CDR2 YYNGEE. V was trimmed by 2 bases and J by 10 bases, leaving 7 bases between them. This CDR3 has 11 amino acids.

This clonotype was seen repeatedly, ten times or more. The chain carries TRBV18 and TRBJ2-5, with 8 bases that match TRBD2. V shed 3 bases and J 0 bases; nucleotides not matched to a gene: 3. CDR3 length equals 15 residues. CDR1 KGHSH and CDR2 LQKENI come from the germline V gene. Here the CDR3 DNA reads TGTGCCAGCTCACCTGGCGGGAGGAACCAAGAGACCCAGTACTTC. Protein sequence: CASSPGGRNQETQYF.

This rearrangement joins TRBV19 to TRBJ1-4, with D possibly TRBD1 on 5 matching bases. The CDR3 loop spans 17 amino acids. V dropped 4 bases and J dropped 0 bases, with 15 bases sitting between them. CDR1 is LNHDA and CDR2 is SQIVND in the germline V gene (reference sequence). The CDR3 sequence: CASSTTDWGATNEKLFF. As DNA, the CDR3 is TGTGCCAGTAGTACGACCGACTGGGGGGCAACTAATGAAAAACTGTTTTTT.

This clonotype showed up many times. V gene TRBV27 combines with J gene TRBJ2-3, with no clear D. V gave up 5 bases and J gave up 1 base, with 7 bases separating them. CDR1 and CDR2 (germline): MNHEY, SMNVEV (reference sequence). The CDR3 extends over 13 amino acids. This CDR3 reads CASSPLGTDTQYF. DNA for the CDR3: TGTGCCAGCAGTCCCCTGGGCACAGATACGCAGTATTTT.

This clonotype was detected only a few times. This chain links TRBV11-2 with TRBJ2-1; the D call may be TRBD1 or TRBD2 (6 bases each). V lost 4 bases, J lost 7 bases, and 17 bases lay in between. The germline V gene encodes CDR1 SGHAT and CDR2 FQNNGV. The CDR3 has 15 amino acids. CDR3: CASSSFEGGRNEQFF. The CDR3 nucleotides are TGTGCCAGCAGCTCCTTTGAGGGGGGCAGGAATGAGCAGTTCTTC.

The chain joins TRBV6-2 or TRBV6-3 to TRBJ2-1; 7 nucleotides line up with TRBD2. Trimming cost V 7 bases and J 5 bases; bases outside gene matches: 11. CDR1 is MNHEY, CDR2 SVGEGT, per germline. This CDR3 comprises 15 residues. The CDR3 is CASIAVERGHNEQFF. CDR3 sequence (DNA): TGTGCCAGCATAGCGGTCGAGCGGGGCCACAATGAGCAGTTCTTC.

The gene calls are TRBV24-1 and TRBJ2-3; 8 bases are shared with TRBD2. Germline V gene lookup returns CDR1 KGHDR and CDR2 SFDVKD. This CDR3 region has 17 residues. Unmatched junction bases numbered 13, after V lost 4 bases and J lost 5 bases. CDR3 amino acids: CATSEPTSGIFRDTQYF. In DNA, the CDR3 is TGTGCCACCAGTGAGCCTACTAGCGGAATCTTTCGAGATACGCAGTATTTT.

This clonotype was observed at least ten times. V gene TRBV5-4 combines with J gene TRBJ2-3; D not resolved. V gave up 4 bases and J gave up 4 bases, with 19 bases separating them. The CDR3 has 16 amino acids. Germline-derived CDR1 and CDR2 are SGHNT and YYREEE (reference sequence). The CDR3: CASSRPGWLDADTQYF. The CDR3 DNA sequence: TGTGCCAGCAGCCGTCCCGGTTGGCTTGACGCAGATACGCAGTATTTT. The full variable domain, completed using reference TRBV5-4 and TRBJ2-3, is ETGVTQSPTHLIKTRGQQVTLRCSSQSGHNTVSWYQQALGQGPQFIFQYYREEENGRGNFPPRFSGLQFPNYSSELNVNALELDDSALYLCASSRPGWLDADTQYFGPGTRLTVL.

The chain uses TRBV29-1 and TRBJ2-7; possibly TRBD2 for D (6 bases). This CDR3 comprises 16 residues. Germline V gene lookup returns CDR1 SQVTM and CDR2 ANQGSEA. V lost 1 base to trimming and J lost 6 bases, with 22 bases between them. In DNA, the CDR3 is TGCAGCGTTGAAGGGTTGAACCCGGGAGCCCACTCCGAGCAGTACTTC. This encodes CSVEGLNPGAHSEQYF.

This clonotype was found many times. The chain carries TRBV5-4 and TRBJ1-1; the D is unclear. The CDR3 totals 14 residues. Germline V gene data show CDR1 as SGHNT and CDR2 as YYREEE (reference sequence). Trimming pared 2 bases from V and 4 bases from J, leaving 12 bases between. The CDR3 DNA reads TGTGCCAGCAGCTTTGGAGAATTAATCACTGAAGCTTTCTTT. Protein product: CASSFGELITEAFF.

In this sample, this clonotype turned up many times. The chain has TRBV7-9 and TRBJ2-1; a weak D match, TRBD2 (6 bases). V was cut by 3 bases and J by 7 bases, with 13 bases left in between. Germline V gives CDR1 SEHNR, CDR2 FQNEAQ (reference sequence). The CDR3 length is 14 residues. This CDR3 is CASSFTRAGNEQFF. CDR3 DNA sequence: TGTGCCAGCAGCTTCACGAGGGCGGGGAATGAGCAGTTCTTC.

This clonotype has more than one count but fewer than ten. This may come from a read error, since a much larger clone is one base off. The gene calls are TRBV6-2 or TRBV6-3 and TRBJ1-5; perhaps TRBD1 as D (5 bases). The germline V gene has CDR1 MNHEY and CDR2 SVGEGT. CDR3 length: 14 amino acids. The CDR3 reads CAGSSRIGVQPQHF. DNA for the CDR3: TGTGCCGGCAGTTCCCGCATAGGGGTTCAGCCCCAGCATTTT.

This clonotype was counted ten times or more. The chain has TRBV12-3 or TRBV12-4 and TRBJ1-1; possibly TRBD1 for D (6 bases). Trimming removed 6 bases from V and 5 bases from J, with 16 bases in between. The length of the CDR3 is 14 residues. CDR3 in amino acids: CASSRGQTGTEAFF. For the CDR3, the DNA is TGTGCCAGCAGCAGAGGACAGACGGGAACTGAAGCTTTCTTT.

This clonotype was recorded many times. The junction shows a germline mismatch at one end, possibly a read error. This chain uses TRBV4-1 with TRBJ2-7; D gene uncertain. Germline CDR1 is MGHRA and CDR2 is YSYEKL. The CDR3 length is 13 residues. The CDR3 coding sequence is TGTGCCAGCAGCCAAGGACCCGGCTACGAGCAGTACTTC. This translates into CASSQGPGYEQYF.

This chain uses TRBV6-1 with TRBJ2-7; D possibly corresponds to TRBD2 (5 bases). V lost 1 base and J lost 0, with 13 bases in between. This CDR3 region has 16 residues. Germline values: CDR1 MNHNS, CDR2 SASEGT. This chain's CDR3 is CASSEGELGFSYEQYF. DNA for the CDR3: TGTGCCAGCAGTGAAGGGGAGTTAGGGTTCTCCTACGAGCAGTACTTC.

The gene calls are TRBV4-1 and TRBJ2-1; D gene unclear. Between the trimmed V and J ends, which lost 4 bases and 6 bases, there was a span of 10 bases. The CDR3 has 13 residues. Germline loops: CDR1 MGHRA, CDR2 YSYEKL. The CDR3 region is CASSPLPGNEQFF. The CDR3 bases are TGCGCCAGCAGCCCCCTGCCGGGCAATGAGCAGTTCTTC.

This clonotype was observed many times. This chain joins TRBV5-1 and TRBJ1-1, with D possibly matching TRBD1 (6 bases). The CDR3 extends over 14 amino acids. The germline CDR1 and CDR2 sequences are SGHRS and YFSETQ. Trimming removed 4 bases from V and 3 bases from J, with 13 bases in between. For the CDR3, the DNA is TGCGCCAGCAGCGGCGGACAGATGGACACTGAAGCTTTCTTT. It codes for CASSGGQMDTEAFF.

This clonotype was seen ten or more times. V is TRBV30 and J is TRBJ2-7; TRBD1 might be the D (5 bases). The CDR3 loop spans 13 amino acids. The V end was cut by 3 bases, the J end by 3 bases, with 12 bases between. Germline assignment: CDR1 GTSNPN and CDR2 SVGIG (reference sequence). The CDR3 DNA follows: TGTGCCTGGAGAGGTCCCAGGGACTACGAGCAGTACTTC. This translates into CAWRGPRDYEQYF. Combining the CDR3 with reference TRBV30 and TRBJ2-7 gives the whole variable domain SQTIHQWPATLVQPVGSPLSLECTVEGTSNPNLYWYRQAAGRGLQLLFYSVGIGQISSEVPQNLSASRPQDRQFILSSKKLLLSDSGFYLCAWRGPRDYEQYFGPGTRLTVT.

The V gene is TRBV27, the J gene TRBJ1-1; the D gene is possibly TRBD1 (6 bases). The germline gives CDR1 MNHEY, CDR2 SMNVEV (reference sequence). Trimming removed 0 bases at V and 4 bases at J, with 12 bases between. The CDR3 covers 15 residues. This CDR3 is CASSLSPTGGTEAFF. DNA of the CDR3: TGTGCCAGCAGTTTATCTCCGACAGGAGGCACTGAAGCTTTCTTT.

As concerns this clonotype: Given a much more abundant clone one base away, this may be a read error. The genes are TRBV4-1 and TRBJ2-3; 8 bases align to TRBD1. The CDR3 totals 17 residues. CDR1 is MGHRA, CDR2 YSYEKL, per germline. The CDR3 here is CASRQATGGIGTDTQYF. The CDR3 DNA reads TGCGCCAGCAGACAAGCCACAGGGGGGATCGGCACAGATACGCAGTATTTT.

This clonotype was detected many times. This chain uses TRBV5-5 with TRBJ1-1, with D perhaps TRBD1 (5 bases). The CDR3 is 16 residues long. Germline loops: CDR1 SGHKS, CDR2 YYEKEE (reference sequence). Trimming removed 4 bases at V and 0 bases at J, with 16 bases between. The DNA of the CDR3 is TGTGCCAGCAGCGCCACTCCAGGGAGTTTGAACACTGAAGCTTTCTTT. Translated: CASSATPGSLNTEAFF.